The rows below give T cell receptor beta chains drawn from one sample of a study of blood T cells in healthy people across ages. In TCRdb, the 5' RACE reads were re-called with MiXCR into one record per CDR3 protein. The sample holds 730,000 or so distinct CDR3 sequences, approximately 40% seen once. Sequencing was performed on blood. These receptors came from a man aged 80 or over in good health. Each CDR3 is given without its conserved first and last residue. Rows may omit the clone size; those that give it use once, few, many or a size class.

v_call: TRBV29-1; clone_size: many; cdr3_aa: SARDRVASSYEQY
v_call: TRBV20-1; clone_size: .; cdr3_aa: SAPEGIETQY
v_call: TRBV28; clone_size: once; cdr3_aa: TSSLQGGRYERY
v_call: TRBV20-1; clone_size: .; cdr3_aa: SARSLAYTGELF
v_call: TRBV5-1; clone_size: few; cdr3_aa: ASSPQSSPEQF
v_call: TRBV20-1; clone_size: .; cdr3_aa: SARDTSRNEQF
v_call: TRBV13; clone_size: few; cdr3_aa: ASSLAWTSRTDTQY
v_call: TRBV5-1; clone_size: .; cdr3_aa: ASSPTDRGTTYEQY
v_call: TRBV24-1; clone_size: .; cdr3_aa: ATSDPWTGDPYEQY
v_call: TRBV6-2/TRBV6-3; clone_size: .; cdr3_aa: ASGRSRTGGGNEQY
v_call: TRBV27; clone_size: few; cdr3_aa: ASSSRSLADQETQY
v_call: TRBV20-1; clone_size: .; cdr3_aa: SAREGAAGGTEAF
v_call: TRBV12-3/TRBV12-4; clone_size: few; cdr3_aa: ASSLRTGADTQY
v_call: TRBV5-6; clone_size: .; cdr3_aa: ASSNGTQY
v_call: TRBV14; clone_size: many; cdr3_aa: ASSHASGEQF
v_call: TRBV12-3/TRBV12-4; clone_size: few; cdr3_aa: ASSFKGSDTPQH
v_call: TRBV20-1; clone_size: .; cdr3_aa: SAPDVDTQY
v_call: TRBV7-9; clone_size: .; cdr3_aa: ASSRQGALAGELF
v_call: TRBV7-8; clone_size: few; cdr3_aa: ASSLAGGVGQPQH
v_call: TRBV30; clone_size: .; cdr3_aa: AWSVMRDNEQF
v_call: TRBV5-4; clone_size: many; cdr3_aa: ASSRGYQETQY
v_call: TRBV5-1; clone_size: .; cdr3_aa: ASSLTYQDRGYGYT
v_call: TRBV6-1; clone_size: few; cdr3_aa: ASRDSLNEQF
v_call: TRBV11-2; clone_size: few; cdr3_aa: ASSPRGQGRNEQY
v_call: TRBV18; clone_size: .; cdr3_aa: ASSQDSVYEQY
v_call: TRBV4-1; clone_size: many; cdr3_aa: ASSRLPPGLQEAYEQY
v_call: TRBV7-2; clone_size: once; cdr3_aa: ASSLDYGPETQY
v_call: TRBV12-3/TRBV12-4; clone_size: many; cdr3_aa: ASSLGLVSTQY
v_call: TRBV7-3; clone_size: few; cdr3_aa: ASSLNPGVTYEQY
v_call: TRBV5-1; clone_size: .; cdr3_aa: ASSLRRGADTQY
v_call: TRBV27; clone_size: .; cdr3_aa: ASSIRSGPYEQY
v_call: TRBV6-5; clone_size: .; cdr3_aa: ASSYGTSAYQETQF
v_call: TRBV3-1; clone_size: many; cdr3_aa: ASSQLTGRNGYT
v_call: TRBV7-2; clone_size: .; cdr3_aa: ASSLTGTQHNEQF
v_call: TRBV5-4; clone_size: .; cdr3_aa: ASSLRQEPYEQY
v_call: TRBV20-1; clone_size: few; cdr3_aa: SARRLTSGRQETQY
v_call: TRBV10-3; clone_size: many; cdr3_aa: AISEGSGAGLSYEQY